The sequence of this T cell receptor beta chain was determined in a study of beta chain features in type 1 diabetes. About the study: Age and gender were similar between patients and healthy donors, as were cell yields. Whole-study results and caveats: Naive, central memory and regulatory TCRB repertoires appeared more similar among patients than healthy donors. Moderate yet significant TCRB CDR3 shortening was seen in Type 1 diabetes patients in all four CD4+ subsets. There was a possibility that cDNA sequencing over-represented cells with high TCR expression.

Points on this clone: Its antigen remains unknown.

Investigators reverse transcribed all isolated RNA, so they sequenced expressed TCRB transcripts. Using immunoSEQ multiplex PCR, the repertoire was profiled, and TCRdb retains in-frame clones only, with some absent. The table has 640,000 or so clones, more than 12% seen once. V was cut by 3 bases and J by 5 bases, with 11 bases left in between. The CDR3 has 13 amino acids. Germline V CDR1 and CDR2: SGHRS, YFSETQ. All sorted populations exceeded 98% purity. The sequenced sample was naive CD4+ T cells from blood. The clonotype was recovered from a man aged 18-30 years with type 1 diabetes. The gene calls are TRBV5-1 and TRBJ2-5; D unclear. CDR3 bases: TGCGCCAGCAGCTCCGCCGGAAGCGAGACCCAGTACTTC. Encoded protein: CASSSAGSETQYF. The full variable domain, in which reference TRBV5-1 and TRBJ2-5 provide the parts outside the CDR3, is KAGVTQTPRYLIKTRGQQVTLSCSPISGHRSVSWYQQTPGQGLQFLFEYFSETQRNKGNFPGRFSGRQFSNSRSEMNVSTLELGDSALYLCASSSAGSETQYFGPGTRLLVL.